This is a list of T cell receptor beta chains from one sample in a study of OX40 agonist ivuxolimab in advanced cancers. Produced via immunoSEQ multiplex PCR; TCRdb's table is partial and in-frame only. The sample includes 25,000 to 35,000 clones, 86% of them seen just once. The sample here was CD4+ or CD8+ T cells sorted from blood, taken in a trial of the OX40 agonist ivuxolimab. These receptors were collected from an adult with an advanced solid tumor such as melanoma, head and neck, liver or kidney cancer. Each CDR3 is given with its conserved first and last residue. The order of the fields is clone size, J gene, D gene, V gene, CDR3 DNA, CDR3 protein. A D gene is named only where the DNA matches it firmly. Where a row states a size, it is once, few, many or the class of an expanded clone; other rows omit it.

. | TRBJ2-2 | . | TRBV27 | TGTGCCAGCCGGGACACCGTCTTCGGGGAGCTGTTTTTT | CASRDTVFGELFF
once | TRBJ2-7 | TRBD2 | TRBV14 | TGTGCCAGCAGCCAGATCGGACTAGCGGGAGCCGAGCAGTACTTC | CASSQIGLAGAEQYF
. | TRBJ2-1 | TRBD2 | TRBV4-1 | TGCGCCAGCAGCCAAGTTTTAGCGGGAGGGAGCAATGAGCAGTTCTTC | CASSQVLAGGSNEQFF
. | TRBJ1-1 | . | TRBV16 | TGTGCCAGCAGCAGCTCGTCAAGAGTGAACACTGAAGCTTTCTTT | CASSSSSRVNTEAFF
. | TRBJ1-2 | . | TRBV25-1 | TGTGCCAGCAGTGCCGGGGGGCATGGCTACACCTTC | CASSAGGHGYTF
medium-sized | TRBJ1-1 | . | TRBV7-9 | TGTGCCAGCAGCTCCGGGACGGGAGCTTTCTTT | CASSSGTGAFF
. | TRBJ2-7 | . | TRBV13 | TGTGCCAGCAGCCTGGCGGGTCACGAGCAGTACTTC | CASSLAGHEQYF
. | TRBJ2-7 | TRBD2 | TRBV7-8 | TGTGCCAGCAGCTCCCTTAAAGGCGGGTCGGCGGGGGGATCCTACGAGCAGTACTTC | CASSSLKGGSAGGSYEQYF
. | TRBJ1-4 | . | TRBV30 | TGTGCCTGGAGTTGGACATTGGAAAAACTGTTTTTT | CAWSWTLEKLFF
. | TRBJ1-5 | . | TRBV27 | TGTGCCAGCAGTTCCAGACCTAATTATAGCAATCAGCCCCAGCATTTT | CASSSRPNYSNQPQHF
. | TRBJ2-3 | . | TRBV7-3 | TGTGCCAGCAGCCGAAACTGGGGGGGACATAGCACAGATACGCAGTATTTT | CASSRNWGGHSTDTQYF
. | TRBJ2-6 | . | TRBV18 | TGTGCCAGCTCAGGGGTGGAACACGACTCTGGGGCCAACGTCCTGACTTTC | CASSGVEHDSGANVLTF
. | TRBJ1-4 | . | TRBV5-1 | TGCGCCAGCAGCTTCGTCGAAACTGGCGAAAAACTGTTTTTT | CASSFVETGEKLFF
. | TRBJ2-3 | . | TRBV7-3 | TGTGCCAGCAGCGTCTCGGATACGCAGTATTTT | CASSVSDTQYF
. | TRBJ1-2 | . | TRBV7-9 | TGTGCCAGCAGCCCTCCTGACAAGGGGTCTTTGAACTATGGCTACACCTTC | CASSPPDKGSLNYGYTF
. | TRBJ2-7 | TRBD1 | TRBV27 | TGTGCCAGCAGTACGAGGGACAGAGTTGCCGGGGAGCAGTACTTC | CASSTRDRVAGEQYF
. | TRBJ2-7 | . | TRBV27 | TGTGCCAGCCGACCCAACTTACAGGGAAGCACCTACGAGCAGTACTTC | CASRPNLQGSTYEQYF
. | TRBJ2-2 | TRBD2 | TRBV28 | TGTGCCAGCAGTTTTTCTAGCGGGACTCGAATAAACACCGGGGAGCTGTTTTTT | CASSFSSGTRINTGELFF
. | TRBJ2-7 | . | TRBV28 | TGTGCCAGCAGTCTCTTGGACGAGACCTACGAGCAGTACTTC | CASSLLDETYEQYF
. | TRBJ1-1 | . | TRBV29-1 | TGCAGCGTCATCCTCGATGCTGAAGCTTTCTTT | CSVILDAEAFF
. | TRBJ2-5 | . | TRBV7-8 | TGTGCCAGCAGCTTAAGGGTCCCCTACTTC | CASSLRVPYF
once | TRBJ2-2 | . | TRBV6-5 | TGTGCCAGCAGGTCAGGGATTACCGGGGAGCTGTTTTTT | CASRSGITGELFF
. | TRBJ2-7 | . | TRBV2 | TGTGCCAGCAGGAGGGACTGGTCCTCCTACGAGCAGTACTTC | CASRRDWSSYEQYF
. | TRBJ1-5 | . | TRBV5-8 | TGTGCCAGCAGCTTCCGGGATAGCAATCAGCCCCAGCATTTT | CASSFRDSNQPQHF
. | TRBJ1-1 | . | TRBV27 | TGTGCCAGCAGTTTATCGAAGTATTCGGGCACTGAAGCTTTCTTT | CASSLSKYSGTEAFF
. | TRBJ2-4 | TRBD1 | TRBV29-1 | TGCAGCGTCCCTTCCACAGGGGAAGGCAAAAACATTCAGTACTTC | CSVPSTGEGKNIQYF
few | TRBJ2-7 | TRBD2 | TRBV7-3 | TGTGCCAGCAGTCAATCCCCGGGACTAGCCTACGAGCAGTACTTC | CASSQSPGLAYEQYF
. | TRBJ2-1 | TRBD1 | TRBV9 | TGTGCCAGCAGCGTAGGGACAGGGCGTGAGCAGTTCTTC | CASSVGTGREQFF
. | TRBJ2-2 | . | TRBV9 | TGTGCCAGCAGCGTCCCGGAGGATCTGAACACCGGGGAGCTGTTTTTT | CASSVPEDLNTGELFF
. | TRBJ2-1 | . | TRBV5-8 | TGTGCCAGCTCCCCCCTCGGCGGGGCGGAGAATGAGCAGTTCTTC | CASSPLGGAENEQFF
. | TRBJ2-1 | . | TRBV30 | TGTGCCTGGAGTGCGCGACCCGGGGGGACACCCCCTCACAATGAGCAGTTCTTC | CAWSARPGGTPPHNEQFF
. | TRBJ2-7 | . | TRBV6-5 | TGTGCCAGCAGTTCCCTTGATCTTACCTACGAGCAGTACTTC | CASSSLDLTYEQYF
. | TRBJ1-2 | . | TRBV25-1 | TGTGCCAGCAGTGAATTGGGCGGGAACTATGGCTACACCTTC | CASSELGGNYGYTF
. | TRBJ2-7 | . | TRBV5-4 | TGTGCCAGCAGCTTGGGGCCGGCCTACGAGCAGTACTTC | CASSLGPAYEQYF
. | TRBJ1-1 | TRBD1 | TRBV7-8 | TGTGCCAGCAGCTTAGTGACAGGGACGAACACTGAAGCTTTCTTT | CASSLVTGTNTEAFF
. | TRBJ1-2 | . | TRBV2 | TGTGCCAGCGGGAGGTTTTGGGAAATGGCGGGTGGCTACACCTTC | CASGRFWEMAGGYTF
. | TRBJ2-7 | . | TRBV11-2 | TGTGCCAGCAGCGACTTCGGGGAGAACTACGAGCAGTACTTC | CASSDFGENYEQYF
. | TRBJ2-5 | . | TRBV6-5 | TGTGCCAGCAGTTACGAGTCCGGGGGCCAAGAGACCCAGTACTTC | CASSYESGGQETQYF
. | TRBJ1-3 | TRBD1 | TRBV10-2 | TGCGCCAGCAGTGGGGACAGTGGAAACACCATATATTTT | CASSGDSGNTIYF
. | TRBJ2-3 | . | TRBV7-3 | TGTGCCAGCAGCTTAACGGGGGGCGGCACAGATACGCAGTATTTT | CASSLTGGGTDTQYF
. | TRBJ2-7 | . | TRBV27 | TGTGCCAGCCTCGCAGGGCCCCACGAGCAGTACTTC | CASLAGPHEQYF
. | TRBJ2-1 | TRBD2 | TRBV7-6 | TGTGCCAGCAGCTCGGGGGGACTACACAATGAGCAGTTCTTC | CASSSGGLHNEQFF
. | TRBJ2-5 | TRBD2 | TRBV19 | TGTGCCAGTAGTATGTCGGCGGGAGTGAGGGAGACCCAGTACTTC | CASSMSAGVRETQYF
. | TRBJ2-7 | TRBD2 | TRBV28 | TGTGCCAGCAGTTTAAGGACTAGGGGTAACGAGCAGTACTTC | CASSLRTRGNEQYF
. | TRBJ2-1 | . | TRBV25-1 | TGTGCCAGCAGCCCGTACAATGAGCAGTTCTTC | CASSPYNEQFF
. | TRBJ1-1 | . | TRBV7-8 | TGTGCCAGCAGCTTAGCCGGGAGTATCACTGAAGCTTTCTTT | CASSLAGSITEAFF
. | TRBJ2-5 | TRBD1 | TRBV9 | TGTGCCAGCAGCGAGGGACAGGGGGTCGGAGAGACCCAGTACTTC | CASSEGQGVGETQYF
. | TRBJ2-1 | TRBD2 | TRBV30 | TGTGCCTGGGACCGGGACTACGCTTATGAGCAGTTCTTC | CAWDRDYAYEQFF
. | TRBJ2-7 | . | TRBV5-5 | TGTGCCAGCAGCTTGTTCTACGGAACCTACGAGCAGTACTTC | CASSLFYGTYEQYF
. | TRBJ2-1 | . | TRBV9 | TGTGCCAGCAGCGGACAGAGCTCCTACAATGAGCAGTTCTTC | CASSGQSSYNEQFF